This T cell receptor beta chain was observed in a study of T cell responses to AZD1222 COVID-19 vaccine. The protocol was immunoSEQ multiplex PCR, while the TCRdb copy is restricted to in-frame clones and leaves out a portion. This table has around 100,000 clones, around 88% appearing once. The CDR3 loop spans 13 amino acids. Trimming left V 1 base short and J 11 bases short, with 15 bases between. The germline gives CDR1 LGHNT, CDR2 FRNRAP. Notes on the study in general: Clonal diversity was possibly underestimated; the donors were predominantly white British and more often female. Repertoires in all cases were sampled only once the peak T cell response had passed. Baseline serology detected seropositivity in only 6 or 7 AZD1222 recipients.

A word on this clone: The antigen is not known.

The chain has TRBV12-5 and TRBJ2-7, with D possibly being TRBD2 (6 bases). The sequencing used peripheral blood, collected 28 days after the second AZD1222 dose. The receptor was isolated from an adult who received the AZD1222 COVID-19 vaccine. The CDR3 here is CASGLAETRSKYF. CDR3 nucleotide sequence: TGTGCTAGTGGTTTGGCCGAGACTAGGTCGAAGTACTTC.